These 29 T cell receptor beta chains were all obtained from the same sample, sequenced in a study of cytomegalovirus exposure and HLA in healthy donors. The table came from immunoSEQ multiplex PCR; TCRdb's copy has only in-frame clones and leaves some out. The table records 150,000 to 200,000 clones, roughly 90% of them present only once. Specimen: PBMCs. The receptors were gathered from a man aged 18 to 30 in good health and CMV-seropositive.

This chain joins TRBV11-1 and TRBJ2-7; TRBD2 matches at 8 bases. Germline lookup yields CDR1 SGHAT and CDR2 FQDESV (reference sequence). V was clipped by 5 bases and J by 3 bases; unmatched bases: 6. This CDR3 has 14 residues. The CDR3 reads CASSRTSGDYEQYF. CDR3 nucleotide sequence: TGTGCCAGCAGCCGCACTAGCGGCGACTACGAGCAGTACTTC.

The V and J genes are TRBV27 and TRBJ2-7, with 7 bases fitting TRBD1. V trimming: 4 bases; J trimming: 3 bases; junction bases outside the gene matches: 3. Germline CDR1 and CDR2: MNHEY and SMNVEV (reference sequence). CDR3 length equals 13 residues. CDR3 bases: TGTGCCAGCAGTTACAGACAGGGCTACGAGCAGTACTTC. Translated, it gives CASSYRQGYEQYF.

This rearrangement joins TRBV15 to TRBJ1-5, with 7 bases fitting TRBD1. The germline V gene encodes CDR1 LNHNV and CDR2 YYDKDF (reference sequence). CDR3 length: 15 residues. V shed 5 bases, J shed 4 bases, and the junction held 8 bases outside the gene matches. Here the CDR3 reads CATSVQGSDNQPQHF. The CDR3 nucleotides read TGTGCCACCAGCGTACAGGGGTCTGATAATCAGCCCCAGCATTTT.

The chain couples TRBV11-3 to TRBJ2-7; TRBD1 is a possible D gene (6 bases). The V gene lost 3 bases and the J gene lost 7 bases, with 13 bases spanning the gap. This CDR3 is built from 13 residues. The germline V gene encodes CDR1 SGHNT and CDR2 YENEEA. CDR3 nucleotides: TGTGCCAGCAGCTTGGAGGTCAGGGGTGAGCAGTACTTC. Translating gives CASSLEVRGEQYF.

The rearrangement joins TRBV27 to TRBJ2-7; no definite D call. Trimming removed 4 bases from V and 0 bases from J, with 10 bases in between. The CDR3 is 14 amino acids. CDR1 MNHEY and CDR2 SMNVEV come from the germline V gene (reference sequence). CDR3 sequence: CASSSGYPSYEQYF. The DNA of the CDR3 is TGTGCCAGCAGTTCAGGATACCCCTCCTACGAGCAGTACTTC.

This chain uses TRBV5-1 with TRBJ2-2; D not certain. The CDR3 spans 18 residues. The germline CDR1 and CDR2 sequences are SGHRS and YFSETQ. V lost 0 bases, J lost 6 bases, and 21 bases lay in between. The CDR3, as DNA: TGCGCCAGCAGCTTGGCCTTGGTTTCGGCAGGTCGAGCCGGGGAGCTGTTTTTT. It yields the protein CASSLALVSAGRAGELFF.

This clone has a single count. The CDR3 here is CASRQSNQPQHF. The CDR3, as DNA: TGTGCCAGTAGACAGAGCAATCAGCCCCAGCATTTT. The chain joins TRBV6-1 to TRBJ1-5, with a possible D match to TRBD1 (5 bases). Germline lookup yields CDR1 MNHNS and CDR2 SASEGT. The ends were cut back, 9 bases at V and 1 base at J, with 7 bases in the middle. This CDR3 contains 12 residues.

The chain uses TRBV5-5 and TRBJ2-3, with TRBD2 matching over 9 bases. J lost 3 bases, V lost 2 bases, and 7 bases had no gene match. Germline CDR1 and CDR2: SGHKS and YYEKEE (reference sequence). The CDR3 sequence is 16 residues long. CDR3 DNA sequence: TGTGCCAGCAGCTTTAGCGGGAGTAGGGGAACAGATACGCAGTATTTT. The encoded protein is CASSFSGSRGTDTQYF.

The chain combines TRBV28 with TRBJ2-7, with no clear D. The germline CDR1 and CDR2 sequences are MDHEN and SYDVKM. The CDR3 length is 12 residues. V gave up 6 bases and J gave up 4 bases, with 10 bases separating them. CDR3 nucleotide sequence: TGTGCCAGCAGCCAATCTAGGTACGAGCAGTACTTC. As protein: CASSQSRYEQYF.

The rearrangement joins TRBV5-1 to TRBJ2-5; D might be TRBD1 (6 bases). From germline, CDR1 is SGHRS and CDR2 YFSETQ. This CDR3 comprises 13 residues. V was clipped by 5 bases and J by 3 bases, with 11 bases between them. The CDR3: CASRDGTKETQYF. DNA of the CDR3: TGCGCCAGCAGGGACGGGACAAAAGAGACCCAGTACTTC.

The chain carries TRBV19 and TRBJ1-3, with 9 nucleotides matching TRBD1. V gave up 6 bases and J gave up 4 bases; unmatched junction bases: 4. CDR3 length: 14 residues. Germline CDR1 and CDR2: LNHDA and SQIVND (reference sequence). The CDR3 DNA is TGTGCCAGTAGACTGACAGGGGGAGGAAACACCATATATTTT. The encoded protein is CASRLTGGGNTIYF.

The CDR3 nucleotides read TGTGCCAGTACCACACAGGGCCAAGAGACCCAGTACTTC. Encoded protein: CASTTQGQETQYF. The rearrangement joins TRBV19 to TRBJ2-5; the D gene is possibly TRBD1 (6 bases). V dropped 7 bases and J dropped 1 base, with 10 bases sitting between them. This CDR3 is 13 amino acids long. From germline, CDR1 is LNHDA and CDR2 SQIVND (reference sequence).

The rearrangement joins TRBV28 to TRBJ1-2; weak D call: TRBD1 (5 bases). The CDR3 is 12 residues long. Germline values: CDR1 MDHEN, CDR2 SYDVKM. Trimming removed 2 bases at V and 6 bases at J, with 7 bases between. The CDR3 spells CASSLAGDGYTF. CDR3 in DNA: TGTGCCAGCAGTTTAGCGGGGGATGGCTACACCTTC.

This chain uses TRBV28 with TRBJ1-2; D is unresolved. V shed 4 bases and J shed 4 bases, with 10 bases lying between them. This CDR3 has 13 residues. Germline CDR1 MDHEN, CDR2 SYDVKM. The CDR3 reads CASSWKRIYGYTF. CDR3 in DNA: TGTGCCAGCAGTTGGAAGCGAATCTATGGCTACACCTTC.

The chain is built from TRBV11-3 and TRBJ1-2; possible D gene TRBD1, 5 bases. CDR3 length equals 16 residues. With 3 bases removed from V and 0 bases from J, the gap between germline ends came to 14 bases. Germline loops: CDR1 SGHNT, CDR2 YENEEA. The CDR3 region is CASSFPLGAANYGYTF. CDR3 sequence (DNA): TGTGCCAGCAGCTTTCCTTTAGGGGCCGCTAACTATGGCTACACCTTC.

This chain links TRBV21-1 with TRBJ2-5; the DNA was not compared with TRBD1, the D call given in the table. TRBV21-1 constitutes a pseudogene. The CDR3 has 15 residues. The CDR3 nucleotides are TGTGCCAGCAGCAAAGTTCAGGGGGAGCAAGAGACCCAGTACTTC. Translating gives CASSKVQGEQETQYF.

This clone was detected once. The gene calls are TRBV27 and TRBJ2-7; the match to TRBD1 covers 8 bases. Losses at the gene ends were 6 bases for V and 3 bases for J; bases not matched to a gene: 13. Germline V lookup: CDR1 MNHEY, CDR2 SMNVEV (reference sequence). The CDR3 covers 16 residues. For the CDR3, the DNA is TGTGCCAGCAGGGGTCAGGAACAGGGGGACAGCTACGAGCAGTACTTC. Residues: CASRGQEQGDSYEQYF.

This chain connects TRBV27 to TRBJ2-2; the D is unclear. The CDR3 runs 15 residues. V dropped 6 bases and J dropped 7 bases, with 18 bases sitting between them. Germline loops: CDR1 MNHEY, CDR2 SMNVEV (reference sequence). CDR3 coding DNA: TGTGCCAGCAGAAACATCGGAGAGTGGGTCGGGGAGCTGTTTTTT. Its translation: CASRNIGEWVGELFF.

The chain links TRBV6-1 to TRBJ2-4; 9 bases are a match to TRBD2. V shed 4 bases, J shed 8 bases, and the junction held 3 bases outside the gene matches. Germline lookup yields CDR1 MNHNS and CDR2 SASEGT. This CDR3 region has 13 residues. The CDR3, as DNA: TGTGCCAGCAGTGCTAGCGGGATGGACATTCAGTACTTC. This encodes CASSASGMDIQYF.

The J gene is TRBJ1-2, the V gene TRBV5-5; 8 nucleotides agree with TRBD1. The CDR3 length is 15 residues. The V and J ends lost 4 bases and 2 bases, in that order; junction bases with no gene match: 7. CDR1 and CDR2 from the germline V gene are SGHKS and YYEKEE (reference sequence). This CDR3 reads CASSPLDRANYGYTF. The CDR3 bases are TGTGCCAGCAGCCCCCTGGACAGGGCGAACTATGGCTACACCTTC. Full variable domain (missing parts from reference TRBV5-5 and TRBJ1-2): DAGVTQSPTHLIKTRGQQVTLRCSPISGHKSVSWYQQVLGQGPQFIFQYYEKEERGRGNFPDRFSARQFPNYSSELNVNALLLGDSALYLCASSPLDRANYGYTFGSGTRLTVV.

The chain joins TRBV5-6 to TRBJ2-7; TRBD1 is a possible D gene (6 bases). This CDR3 is 15 amino acids long. Trimming stripped 5 bases from V and 3 bases from J, with 18 bases between. Germline-derived CDR1 and CDR2 are SGHDT and YYEEEE. The CDR3 spells CASRARTDYSYEQYF. CDR3 DNA: TGTGCCAGCAGGGCGAGGACAGATTACAGCTACGAGCAGTACTTC.

This chain links TRBV5-6 with TRBJ2-7; 7 bases align to TRBD1. Trimming removed 1 base from V and 2 bases from J; junction bases left unmatched: 6. Germline loops: CDR1 SGHDT, CDR2 YYEEEE. This CDR3 has 15 amino acids. The CDR3 is CASSLMAGGPYEQYF. CDR3 sequence (DNA): TGTGCCAGCAGCTTGATGGCAGGGGGTCCCTACGAGCAGTACTTC. Supplemented by reference TRBV5-6 and TRBJ2-7, the full variable domain reads DAGVTQSPTHLIKTRGQQVTLRCSPKSGHDTVSWYQQALGQGPQFIFQYYEEEERQRGNFPDRFSGHQFPNYSSELNVNALLLGDSALYLCASSLMAGGPYEQYFGPGTRLTVT.

This chain uses TRBV5-1 with TRBJ2-3, with TRBD2 identical over 10 bases. Germline CDR1 is SGHRS and CDR2 is YFSETQ. V lost 0 bases and J lost 3; bases outside the gene matches: 7. CDR3 length: 17 residues. The CDR3 region is CASSLGSGAGGTDTQYF. The CDR3 bases are TGCGCCAGCAGCTTGGGTTCAGGAGCGGGAGGGACAGATACGCAGTATTTT.

The chain couples TRBV30 to TRBJ2-1; 8 bases align to TRBD2. The junction had 5 bases not matched to a gene; V was cut back by 4 bases and J by 3 bases. This CDR3 has 14 residues. Germline V lookup: CDR1 GTSNPN, CDR2 SVGIG (reference sequence). For the CDR3, the DNA is TGTGCCTGGACATGGACTAGCTACTACAATGAGCAGTTCTTC. This codes for CAWTWTSYYNEQFF. The full variable domain, its missing parts supplied by reference TRBV30 and TRBJ2-1, is SQTIHQWPATLVQPVGSPLSLECTVEGTSNPNLYWYRQAAGRGLQLLFYSVGIGQISSEVPQNLSASRPQDRQFILSSKKLLLSDSGFYLCAWTWTSYYNEQFFGPGTRLTVL.

This CDR3 is CAWSLPLGSGYYGYTF. The CDR3, as DNA: TGTGCCTGGAGTCTCCCTTTAGGATCAGGCTATTATGGCTACACCTTC. The chain combines TRBV30 with TRBJ1-2; D is unclear. Trimming pared 2 bases from V and 5 bases from J, leaving 21 bases between. CDR3 length: 16 residues. CDR1 is GTSNPN, CDR2 SVGIG, per germline (reference sequence). The variable domain in full, with the rest retrieved from reference TRBV30 and TRBJ1-2, is SQTIHQWPATLVQPVGSPLSLECTVEGTSNPNLYWYRQAAGRGLQLLFYSVGIGQISSEVPQNLSASRPQDRQFILSSKKLLLSDSGFYLCAWSLPLGSGYYGYTFGSGTRLTVV.

This clone was detected once. The chain recombines TRBV4-1 with TRBJ2-7, with 7 bases matching TRBD2. Germline values: CDR1 MGHRA, CDR2 YSYEKL. This CDR3 spans 15 amino acids. Trimming took 4 bases from V and 1 from J; bases not matched to a gene: 7. DNA for the CDR3: TGCGCCAGCAGCCTCCTGGGGCGGGGGTCCTACGAGCAGTACTTC. Protein: CASSLLGRGSYEQYF.

The chain couples TRBV19 to TRBJ2-7, with D perhaps TRBD1 (6 bases). The CDR3 runs to 12 residues. The germline V and J ends were trimmed by 5 bases and 5 bases, with 10 bases remaining between them. Germline CDR1 and CDR2: LNHDA and SQIVND (reference sequence). The CDR3 coding sequence is TGTGCCAGTAGTCCGGCAGGGGACGAGCAGTACTTC. It yields the protein CASSPAGDEQYF.

V and J are TRBV15 and TRBJ2-4; D may be TRBD1 (6 bases). Germline CDR1 LNHNV, CDR2 YYDKDF (reference sequence). The CDR3 totals 18 residues. The V and J ends lost 0 bases and 3 bases respectively, with 18 bases between them. CDR3 DNA: TGTGCCACCAGCAGAGATGGACCCGGGACACTGAACAAAAACATTCAGTACTTC. Encoded protein: CATSRDGPGTLNKNIQYF.

This clone was recorded once. The CDR3 sequence is CAIDGWGENNEQFF. CDR3 bases: TGTGCCATCGACGGATGGGGAGAGAACAATGAGCAGTTCTTC. This chain connects TRBV10-3 to TRBJ2-1; possibly TRBD2 for D (5 bases). The CDR3 has 14 amino acids. The V end was cut by 8 bases, the J end by 5 bases, with 16 bases between. The germline V gene encodes CDR1 ENHRY and CDR2 SYGVKD.